This is a list of T cell receptor beta chains from one sample in a study of beta chain features in type 1 diabetes. Libraries were prepared by immunoSEQ multiplex PCR; TCRdb keeps only in-frame clonotypes and omits some of them. The repertoire holds roughly 380,000 clones, with about 20% as singletons. The sequencing sample was made of naive CD4+ T cells from blood. The source is a woman younger than 35 in good health. CDR3s include the opening cysteine and the closing phenylalanine or tryptophan. D genes are given only for firm matches. Only part of the rows carry a size: once, few, many, or a class if the clone is expanded.

>.|few|TRBV12-5|TRBJ2-4
CASGLVAGDVNIQYF
TGTGCTAGTGGTTTGGTAGCAGGGGACGTAAACATTCAGTACTTC
>TRBD1|.|TRBV30|TRBJ2-7
CAWTQIPGQGHF
TGTGCCTGGACGCAAATACCGGGACAGGGGCACTTC
>TRBD2|few|TRBV29-1|TRBJ2-7
CSPLSFGLAGRYEQYF
TGCAGCCCCTTGTCCTTTGGGCTAGCGGGGCGGTACGAGCAGTACTTC
>TRBD2|few|TRBV29-1|TRBJ2-1
CSVDLAGGGNEQFF
TGCAGCGTTGACTTAGCGGGAGGTGGGAATGAGCAGTTCTTC
>TRBD1|.|TRBV6-6|TRBJ1-2
CASSETGVDGYTF
TGTGCCAGCAGTGAGACAGGGGTTGATGGCTACACCTTC
>.|few|TRBV4-1|TRBJ2-7
CASSQPGAGYRHEQYF
TGCGCCAGCAGCCAACCCGGCGCGGGGTACCGCCACGAGCAGTACTTC
>TRBD2|few|TRBV7-2|TRBJ2-7
CASSFPWGGDEQYF
TGTGCCAGCAGCTTCCCTTGGGGAGGGGACGAGCAGTACTTC
>TRBD1|.|TRBV5-6|TRBJ2-2
CASSSDRGSVPGELFF
TGTGCCAGCAGTAGTGACAGGGGTTCGGTACCCGGGGAGCTGTTTTTT
>TRBD1|.|TRBV5-1|TRBJ1-1
CASSLEPGQGDTEAFF
TGCGCCAGCAGCTTGGAACCCGGACAGGGGGACACTGAAGCTTTCTTT
>TRBD2|few|TRBV7-2|TRBJ2-7
CASTPRGLAGVYEQYF
TGTGCCAGCACCCCGAGGGGACTAGCGGGCGTCTACGAGCAGTACTTC
>TRBD2|few|TRBV11-3|TRBJ2-7
CASSSPRFPTSGIYEQYF
TGTGCCAGCAGCTCTCCCCGATTTCCCACTAGCGGGATATACGAGCAGTACTTC
>.|few|TRBV25-1|TRBJ2-2
CASSEYREPHGELFF
TGTGCCAGCAGTGAATACAGGGAACCCCACGGGGAGCTGTTTTTT